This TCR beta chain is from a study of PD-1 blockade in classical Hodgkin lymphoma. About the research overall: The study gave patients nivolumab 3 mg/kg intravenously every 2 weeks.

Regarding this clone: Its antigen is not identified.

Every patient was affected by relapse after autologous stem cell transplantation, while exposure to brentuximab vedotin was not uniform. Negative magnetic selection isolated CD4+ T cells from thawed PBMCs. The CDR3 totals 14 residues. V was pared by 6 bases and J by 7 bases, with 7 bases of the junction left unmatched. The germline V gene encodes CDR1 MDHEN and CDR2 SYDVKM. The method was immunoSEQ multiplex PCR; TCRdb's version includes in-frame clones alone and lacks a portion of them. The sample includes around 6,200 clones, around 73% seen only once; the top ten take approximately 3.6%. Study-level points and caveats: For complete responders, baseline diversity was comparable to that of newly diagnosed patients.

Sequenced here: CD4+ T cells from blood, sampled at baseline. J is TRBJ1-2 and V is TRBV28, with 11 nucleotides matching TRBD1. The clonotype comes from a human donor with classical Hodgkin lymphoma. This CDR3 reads CASSWDRGYGGYTF. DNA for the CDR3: TGTGCCAGCAGCTGGGACAGGGGGTATGGTGGCTACACCTTC.